This T cell receptor beta chain was profiled in a study of B cell selection in AIRE deficiency. Worth noting for this clone: As yet, its antigen is unknown.

Assay used: immunoSEQ multiplex PCR; TCRdb lists only in-frame clones, some missing. The profile shows fewer than 25,000 clones, 95% to 96% of them singletons. Study-wide results and caveats: Approximately 29% of healthy-shared Treg TCRbeta sequences appeared in patient Tconv cells. Of roughly 3,400 shared Treg TCRbeta sequences, 31.6% were healthy-donor-only and approximately 9.7% patient-only. Shared Treg sequences were biased toward short CDR3s with few non-templated nucleotide insertions.

CD4+CD127+ cells were sorted as the conventional CD4 T cells. Controls came from healthy donors unrelated to patients. V dropped 6 bases and J dropped 11 bases, with 19 bases sitting between them. CDR1 and CDR2 (germline): SGHTA, FQGNSA. This CDR3 comprises 13 residues. This clonotype was obtained from a human donor in good health. Sequencing was performed on CD4+CD127+ conventional T cells sorted from PBMCs. The V call is TRBV7-2, the J call TRBJ1-1; D unresolved. The CDR3 is CASRPSSHRGAFF. The CDR3, as DNA: TGTGCCAGCAGGCCTAGTTCGCACAGAGGGGCTTTCTTT. Filled out from reference TRBV7-2 and TRBJ1-1, the complete variable domain reads GAGVSQSPSNKVTEKGKDVELRCDPISGHTALYWYRQSLGQGLEFLIYFQGNSAPDKSGLPSDRFSAERTGGSVSTLTIQRTQQEDSAVYLCASRPSSHRGAFFGQGTRLTVV.